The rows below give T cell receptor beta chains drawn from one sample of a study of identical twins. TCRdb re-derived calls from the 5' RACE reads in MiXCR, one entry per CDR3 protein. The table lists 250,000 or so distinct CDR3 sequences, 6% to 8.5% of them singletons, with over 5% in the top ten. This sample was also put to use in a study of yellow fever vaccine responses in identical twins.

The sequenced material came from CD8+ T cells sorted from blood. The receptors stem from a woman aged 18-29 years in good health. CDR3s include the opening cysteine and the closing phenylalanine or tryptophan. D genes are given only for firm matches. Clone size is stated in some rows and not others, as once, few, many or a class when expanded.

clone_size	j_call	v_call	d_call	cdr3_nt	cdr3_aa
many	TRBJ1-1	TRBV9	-	TGTGCCAGCAGCGTAGGGCTGGGGAACACTGAAGCTTTCTTT	CASSVGLGNTEAFF
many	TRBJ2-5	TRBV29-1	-	TGCAGCGTTGAACCCGGACAAGAGACCCAGTACTTC	CSVEPGQETQYF
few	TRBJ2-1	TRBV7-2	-	TGTGCCAGCAGCTTTTGGGGGGGGGCCGATTCCTACAATGAGCAGTTCTTC	CASSFWGGADSYNEQFF
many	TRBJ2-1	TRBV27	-	TGTGCCAGCAGTTTTCGAGAGACCAATGAGCAGTTCTTC	CASSFRETNEQFF
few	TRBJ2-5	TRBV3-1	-	TGTGCCAGCAGCCAAGATACGGGGAACTGGGAGACCCAGTACTTC	CASSQDTGNWETQYF
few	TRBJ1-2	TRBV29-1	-	TGCAGCATCATCTCCTCAGGGGAGGGCTATGGCTACACCTTC	CSIISSGEGYGYTF
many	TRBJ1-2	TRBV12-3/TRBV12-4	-	TGTGCCAGCAGTTTCGGCTTGGAGGGTTATGGCTACACCTTC	CASSFGLEGYGYTF
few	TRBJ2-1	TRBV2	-	TGTGCCAGCAGTGAACGGCCATCCTACAATGAGCAGTTCTTC	CASSERPSYNEQFF
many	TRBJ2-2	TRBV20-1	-	TGCAGTGCTAGAGTGGCGGGGACAAACACCGGGGAGCTGTTTTTT	CSARVAGTNTGELFF
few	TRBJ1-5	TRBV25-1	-	TGTGCCAGCAGTGATCCGGGCGGGGAAGATCAGCCCCAGCATTTT	CASSDPGGEDQPQHF
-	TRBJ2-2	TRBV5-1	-	TGCGCCATCCCGGGACCGAACACCGGGGAGCTGTTTTTT	CAIPGPNTGELFF
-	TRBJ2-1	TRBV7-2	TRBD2	TGTGCCAGCAGCTTATCTTGGACAGTCGTCGTAAGCGGGAGGGAAACCTACAATGAGCAGTTCTTC	CASSLSWTVVVSGRETYNEQFF
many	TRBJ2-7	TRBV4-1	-	TGCGCCAGCAGCCAAGACCTCTACTACGAGCAGTACTTC	CASSQDLYYEQYF
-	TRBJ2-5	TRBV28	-	TGTGCCAGCAGAGAGGCAGAGTACCAAGAGACCCAGTACTTC	CASREAEYQETQYF
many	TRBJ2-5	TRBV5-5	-	TGTGCCAGCAGCTTGGCTGACGGGACCCCCCAGTACTTC	CASSLADGTPQYF
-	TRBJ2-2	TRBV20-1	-	TGCAGTGCTACCGCTATGCCTAGCGCCGCTTACCCGAACACCGGGGAGCTGTTTTTT	CSATAMPSAAYPNTGELFF
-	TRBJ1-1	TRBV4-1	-	TGCGCCAGCAGCCCCATGGGTGGAGGCACTGAAGCTTTCTTT	CASSPMGGGTEAFF
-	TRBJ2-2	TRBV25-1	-	TGTGCCAGCAGTCTGAATACAGCCACCGGGGAGCTGTTTTTT	CASSLNTATGELFF
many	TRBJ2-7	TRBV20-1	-	TGCAGTGCTATAATAGAGAATCGTTACGAGCAGTACTTC	CSAIIENRYEQYF
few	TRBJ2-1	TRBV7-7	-	TGTGCCAGCAGCTTAAGGGGGGAGAATGAGCAGTTCTTC	CASSLRGENEQFF
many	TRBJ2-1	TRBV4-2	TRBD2	TGTGCCAGCAGCCAATTGACTAGCGGGGGGGCGGGGTACAATGAGCAGTTCTTC	CASSQLTSGGAGYNEQFF
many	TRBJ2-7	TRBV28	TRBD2	TGTGCCAGCAGTCCCGGACTAGCGGGGATAAATTACTACGAGCAGTACTTC	CASSPGLAGINYYEQYF
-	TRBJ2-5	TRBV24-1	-	TGTGCCACCAGTGATGGGTGGAGAGTTCCCGAAGAGACCCAGTACTTC	CATSDGWRVPEETQYF
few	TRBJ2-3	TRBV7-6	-	TGTGCCAGCAGCCCAACTTGGGGGCCAGATACGCAGTATTTT	CASSPTWGPDTQYF
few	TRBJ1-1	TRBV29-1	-	TGCAGCGTTGTAATGGGACAAATGAACACTGAAGCTTTCTTT	CSVVMGQMNTEAFF
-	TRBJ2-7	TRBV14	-	TGTGCCAGCAGCGAAATTTCCACGACCTACGAGCAGTACTTC	CASSEISTTYEQYF
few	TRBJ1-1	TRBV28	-	TGTGCCAGCAGTTTATCGGGCAGCGTGGGCCCTGAAGCTTTCTTT	CASSLSGSVGPEAFF
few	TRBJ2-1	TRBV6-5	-	TGTGCCAGCAGTTACTCCGGGTCGTGGGATGAGCAGTTCTTC	CASSYSGSWDEQFF
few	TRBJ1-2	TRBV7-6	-	TGTGCCAGCAGCTTAGAGGCCGGAGAGTACTATGGCTACACCTTC	CASSLEAGEYYGYTF
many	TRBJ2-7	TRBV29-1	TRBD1	TGCAGCGTGAGGACAGGGATCACGTACGAGCAGTACTTC	CSVRTGITYEQYF
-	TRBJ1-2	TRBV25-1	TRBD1	TGTGCCAGCAGTGAATCACAGGGGTTATATGGCTACACCTTC	CASSESQGLYGYTF
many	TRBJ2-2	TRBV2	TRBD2	TGTGCCAGCAGTGTACCCGGGACTAGCGGGAGGGCCCTGAGCACCGGGGAGCTGTTTTTT	CASSVPGTSGRALSTGELFF
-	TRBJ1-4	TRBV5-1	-	TGCGCCAGCAGCTTTGGGGCGGACGCAAATGAAAAACTGTTTTTT	CASSFGADANEKLFF
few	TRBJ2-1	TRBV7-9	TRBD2	TGTGCCAGCAGCTCAGAGGGAGGGAACGACAATGAGCAGTTCTTC	CASSSEGGNDNEQFF
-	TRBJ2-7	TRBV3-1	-	TGTGCCAGCAGCCAAGATTTAGCCGGAGAGCAGTACTTC	CASSQDLAGEQYF
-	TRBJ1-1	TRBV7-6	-	TGTGCCAGCAGTCTCGTAGTGGGAGAAGGCACTGAAGCTTTCTTT	CASSLVVGEGTEAFF
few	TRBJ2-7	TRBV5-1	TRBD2	TGCGCCAGCAGCACAACTAGCGGGAGTCCCTACGAGCAGTACTTC	CASSTTSGSPYEQYF
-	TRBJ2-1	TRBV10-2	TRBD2	TGCGCCAGCAGTAGCGGGAGTATATACAATGAGCAGTTCTTC	CASSSGSIYNEQFF
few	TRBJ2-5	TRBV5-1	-	TGCGCCAGCAGCTTGGTGGACAGAACTTTGGGGGAGACCCAGTACTTC	CASSLVDRTLGETQYF
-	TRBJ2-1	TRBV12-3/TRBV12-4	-	TGTGCCAGCAGATCCTCTACAAATGAGCAGTTCTTC	CASRSSTNEQFF
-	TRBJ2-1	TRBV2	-	TGTGCCAGCAGTGAAGGTTACAATGAGCAGTCCTTC	CASSEGYNEQSF
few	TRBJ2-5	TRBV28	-	TGTGCCAGCAGTCTCCCAGGGCAGTTGGAGACCCAGTACTTC	CASSLPGQLETQYF